This TCR beta chain is from a study of CD8+ T cells in alopecia areata (dated by TCRdb to 2017 to 2018). Background for the entire study: The treated patients took part in an open-label pilot trial in which moderate-to-severe alopecia areata was treated with oral tofacitinib at 5 to 10 mg twice daily. High-throughput TCRbeta sequencing was used to examine T cell clonal expansion in alopecia areata in both the C3H/HeJ mouse model and human patients. RNA was extracted with the PAXgene miRNA kit for fixed scalp, the miRNeasy kit for PBMCs, and the RNeasy kit for mouse skin. Scalp clonality was compared across normal scalp (n=4), patchy alopecia areata scalp (n=8), and alopecia totalis/universalis scalp (n=8). TCRbeta CDR3 regions were amplified by immunoSEQ multiplex PCR using 35 Vbeta forward and 13 Jbeta reverse primers. Tofacitinib was given for 6 to 18 months, followed by 6 months of follow-up off drug to assess delayed response and recurrence. In humans, TCRbeta sequencing was performed on scalp tissue and on sorted CD4+ and CD8+ peripheral blood T cells from healthy controls and from patients with patchy or totalis/universalis alopecia areata. Patients on tofacitinib were biopsied at baseline and after 4 and 24 weeks of treatment, and several of the patients also had a later scalp biopsy.

The library was prepared using the immunoSEQ multiplex PCR assay. To provide template for TCR sequencing, every sample had RNA extracted and reverse transcribed into cDNA. First-strand cDNA was synthesized using SuperScript III with a 2:1 mix of oligo-dT and random hexamers. A synthetic immune receptor repertoire was used to measure amplification bias, and any remaining bias was corrected computationally. As for the original processing: Raw reads were preprocessed to remove errors, and CDR3 was defined by IMGT conventions from the conserved cysteine to phenylalanine. Clonality was computed by normalizing Shannon entropy by log2 of the number of productive unique TCRs and subtracting the result from 1. Whether scalp clones were CD4 or CD8 was inferred by matching scalp TCRbeta sequences against CD4 and CD8 repertoires sorted from blood. TCRdb provides this immuneACCESS table in a form limited to in-frame rearrangements. Some clones are lacking; in checked studies, under half of them reflect an unresolved V gene, and why the rest are absent is not known. V and J calls and clone size are copied from that table; D and trimming were computed from the DNA. In all, the sample holds roughly 140,000 clones, and about 47% of those were seen once. 0.99% of the sample is held by the ten biggest clonotypes.

V has 3 bases trimmed and J has 3 bases trimmed; junction bases matching no gene number 6. CDR1 and CDR2, looked up from the germline V gene, are SNHLY and FYNNEI. The CDR3, from cysteine to phenylalanine, totals 15 residues. The sequence is cut down to CDR3 DNA, 45 bases in frame from base 1. General findings and caveats noted by the study authors: Compared with normal scalp, lesional scalp had higher clonality and more expanded CD8+ clones, particularly in alopecia totalis/universalis, a pattern that suggests antigenic drive. Resident alphabeta T cells in normal human skin are also sequenced, complicating scalp TCR repertoire analysis, unlike mouse skin dominated by gammadelta T cells. Shared TCR sequences between patients were less evident than in mice, which may be partly attributable to HLA diversity in the patient population.

This clone was recorded a few times. Its antigen remains undetermined. No much larger clonotype is one base removed from it; base qualities were not supplied. This specimen's time point label, per the study, means: baseline before oral tofacitinib. Lesional scalp punch biopsies and peripheral blood were collected from alopecia areata patients. PBMCs were isolated by density centrifugation and stained for CD3, CD4 and CD8, after which CD4+ and CD8+ T cells were sorted on a FACSAria. The TCR was taken from a human donor with alopecia areata. The sequence is built from TRBV2 and TRBJ2-7; 9 bases in the junction line up with TRBD1. The sequencing used CD4+ T cells sorted from blood, collected at week 0. The nucleotide sequence is given as TGTGCCAGCAGTGATGGGAACAGGGGGCTCTACGAGCAGTACTTC. It codes for CASSDGNRGLYEQYF.